The entry that follows covers one TCR beta chain sequence. The antigen is unknown. The data belong to a study of shared clonotypes between healthy human individuals. In the study overall: The donors, a couple of women and a few men, were aged 18 to 49. Regarding the study as a whole: Clonotype sharing among donors, it was expected, would be affected by sequencing depth.

Germline CDR1 MDHEN, CDR2 SYDVKM. The ends lost 3 bases at V and 2 bases at J; junction bases unmatched: 7. The CDR3 spans 16 residues. Unsorted PBMC contributed 300 ng DNA, about 30,000 T cell genomes, to each replicate PCR. Produced via immunoSEQ multiplex PCR; TCRdb's table is partial and in-frame only. The data contain some 450,000 clones, 60% to 80% of them seen just once; the ten biggest clones take up around 12%. The donors were adults (healthy and HIV-negative) with no recent acute infections or vaccinations. The rearrangement uses TRBV28 and TRBJ2-7, with TRBD2 matching 10 bases. Sequenced material: PBMCs. This TCR was recovered from a woman in her thirties or forties in good health. Some clones in this sample may be carry-over from other donors' samples. CDR3 DNA: TGTGCCAGCAGTTTGGGTACTAGCGGGGAAGCCTACGAGCAGTACTTC. Amino acid sequence: CASSLGTSGEAYEQYF.